A single sample gave rise to the 28 T cell receptor beta chains below, sequenced in a study of blood T cell repertoires in COVID-19. Generated by immunoSEQ multiplex PCR, the TCRdb table keeps only in-frame clones and is missing some. The table includes about 330,000 clones, about 90% detected once. Sequencing was carried out using PBMCs or T cells enriched from blood (not recorded which). All receptors derive from a woman aged 25 to 39 who had recovered from COVID-19.

This clone was seen only once. This chain connects TRBV6-5 to TRBJ1-1; 7 bases are a match to TRBD1. Germline lookup yields CDR1 MNHEY and CDR2 SVGAGI. The V gene end was trimmed by 5 bases and the J gene end by 12 bases; junction bases not matched to a gene: 12. The CDR3 is 13 residues long. CDR3 nucleotides: TGTGCCAGCAGTAGCCACAAAGGGACAGTAACTTTCTTT. This gives the protein CASSSHKGTVTFF.

The chain combines TRBV30 with TRBJ2-6, with D maybe TRBD2 (5 bases). The CDR3 has 15 residues. CDR1 is GTSNPN, CDR2 SVGIG, per germline (reference sequence). V lost 0 bases to trimming and J lost 1 base, with 7 bases between them. CDR3 DNA: TGTGCCTGGAGTGTACCGGGGTCTGGGGCCAACGTCCTGACTTTC. This sequence encodes CAWSVPGSGANVLTF.

The chain couples TRBV5-5 to TRBJ2-5, with 8 bases lining up with TRBD2. Per germline, CDR1 SGHKS and CDR2 YYEKEE (reference sequence). There are 15 residues in the CDR3. V dropped 0 bases and J dropped 5; count of bases not matched to a gene: 6. The CDR3 nucleotides are TGTGCCAGCAGCTTGGTTGGCGGGGGGTGGGAGACCCAGTACTTC. Protein product: CASSLVGGGWETQYF.

This chain links TRBV5-1 with TRBJ2-7; D ambiguous. The V gene lost 5 bases and the J gene lost 3 bases, with 15 bases spanning the gap. CDR1 SGHRS and CDR2 YFSETQ come from the germline V gene. The CDR3 runs to 14 residues. The CDR3 loop reads CASRIVTASYEQYF. As DNA, the CDR3 is TGCGCCAGCAGGATAGTAACAGCAAGCTACGAGCAGTACTTC.

This clone was found once. This specimen includes other DNA sequences encoding the same CDR3. V and J are TRBV9 and TRBJ1-6, with TRBD1 matching 10 bases. After removal of 5 bases from V and 10 bases from J, the junction contained 6 bases not matched to a gene. The V gene's germline CDR1 is SGDLS and CDR2 YYNGEE. The CDR3 length is 14 residues. The CDR3 sequence is CASSQTGGGSPLHF. Written as DNA, the CDR3 is TGTGCCAGCAGTCAGACAGGGGGCGGATCACCCCTCCACTTT.

The chain is built from TRBV14 and TRBJ1-2; 10 bases fit TRBD1. This CDR3 is built from 16 residues. V lost 1 base to trimming and J lost 4 bases; unmatched junction nucleotides: 6. CDR1 and CDR2 (germline): SGHDN, FVKESK. The CDR3 sequence is CASSQGGQGKVYGYTF. CDR3 DNA sequence: TGTGCCAGCAGCCAAGGGGGACAGGGGAAAGTCTATGGCTACACCTTC. Variable domain in full (rest from reference TRBV14 and TRBJ1-2): EAGVTQFPSHSVIEKGQTVTLRCDPISGHDNLYWYRRVMGKEIKFLLHFVKESKQDESGMPNNRFLAERTGGTYSTLKVQPAELEDSGVYFCASSQGGQGKVYGYTFGSGTRLTVV.

This chain joins TRBV19 and TRBJ1-4; D not resolved. The V end lost 3 bases, the J end lost 0 bases, and 11 bases lay between the germline ends. The CDR3 runs to 16 residues. Germline CDR1 is LNHDA and CDR2 is SQIVND (reference sequence). CDR3 protein: CASSMVNLATNEKLFF. In DNA, the CDR3 is TGTGCCAGTAGTATGGTGAACCTAGCAACTAATGAAAAACTGTTTTTT.

The chain links TRBV6-6 to TRBJ1-3; D ambiguous. Trimming cost V 6 bases and J 4 bases, with 10 bases left between them. Germline loops: CDR1 MNHNY, CDR2 SVGAGI (reference sequence). The CDR3 covers 13 residues. CDR3 in amino acids: CASSHIAGNTIYF. CDR3 nucleotides: TGTGCCAGCAGCCATATAGCAGGAAACACCATATATTTT.

The V call is TRBV15, the J call TRBJ1-2; D may be TRBD1 (5 bases). V was trimmed by 3 bases and J by 4 bases, leaving 6 bases between them. Germline-derived CDR1 and CDR2 are LNHNV and YYDKDF (reference sequence). The CDR3 has 12 residues. The CDR3 here is CATSSDSYGYTF. CDR3 sequence (DNA): TGTGCCACCAGCAGCGACAGCTATGGCTACACCTTC.

This clone is a singleton in its sample. J is TRBJ2-2 and V is TRBV18; D may be TRBD1 (6 bases). V shed 2 bases and J shed 1 base, with 17 bases lying between them. Germline-derived CDR1 and CDR2 are KGHSH and LQKENI. The CDR3 extends over 18 amino acids. CDR3 loop: CASSPALTGPLNTGELFF. CDR3 nucleotides: TGTGCCAGCTCACCAGCCCTGACAGGTCCTTTGAACACCGGGGAGCTGTTTTTT.

This clone was picked up one time. J is TRBJ2-7 and V is TRBV18, with 7 bases matching TRBD1. The germline V gene has CDR1 KGHSH and CDR2 LQKENI. Germline trimming cut 5 bases from V and 2 bases from J; bases unmatched to any gene: 6. This CDR3 spans 14 amino acids. For the CDR3, the DNA is TGTGCCAGCTCAACCGGGACAGCAGCCTACGAGCAGTACTTC. This encodes CASSTGTAAYEQYF.

V usage is TRBV18 and J usage is TRBJ2-1, with 9 bases identical to TRBD2. Germline V CDR1 and CDR2: KGHSH, LQKENI. The CDR3 is 20 amino acids. With 1 base clipped from V and 2 bases from J, the junction kept 15 bases outside the gene matches. In DNA, the CDR3 is TGTGCCAGCTCACCACGGGTTAGCGGGGGTTCGACGGGAACCTACAATGAGCAGTTCTTC. Translating gives CASSPRVSGGSTGTYNEQFF.

This clone appeared a few times. This CDR3 reads CASREDRGFNSPLHF. In nucleotides, the CDR3 is TGTGCCAGCAGAGAAGACAGGGGTTTTAATTCACCCCTCCACTTT. This rearrangement joins TRBV6-4 to TRBJ1-6; TRBD1 matches 8 bases. Trimming at V came to 6 bases and at J to 6 bases, leaving 7 bases not matched to a gene. From germline, CDR1 is MRHNA and CDR2 SNTAGT. This CDR3 is built from 15 residues.

J is TRBJ1-1 and V is TRBV28, with a weak D call TRBD1 (5 bases). The CDR3 sequence is 15 residues long. The germline V gene encodes CDR1 MDHEN and CDR2 SYDVKM. Trimming took 1 base from V and 4 from J, leaving 13 bases between them. CDR3 DNA: TGTGCCAGCAGTTTATCGGGCAGGGTAGGCACTGAAGCTTTCTTT. This sequence encodes CASSLSGRVGTEAFF.

This chain uses TRBV6-2 or TRBV6-3 with TRBJ1-3; D is possibly TRBD1 (5 bases). The CDR3 extends over 12 amino acids. Between the trimmed V and J ends, which lost 2 bases and 8 bases, there was a span of 7 bases. CDR1 MNHEY and CDR2 SVGEGT come from the germline V gene. DNA for the CDR3: TGTGCCAGCAGTTACCGGGGGGACACCATATATTTT. Translating it yields CASSYRGDTIYF.

This chain joins TRBV5-5 and TRBJ2-1; maybe TRBD1 (5 bases). The germline gives CDR1 SGHKS, CDR2 YYEKEE (reference sequence). The CDR3 runs to 16 residues. Trimming left V 2 bases short and J 3 bases short, with 15 bases between. The DNA of the CDR3 is TGTGCCAGCAGCTTCCCGACAGAGATGATCTACAATGAGCAGTTCTTC. It encodes CASSFPTEMIYNEQFF.

Of note for this clone: At the DNA level, this CDR3 is encoded by other sequences in the same sample as well. The V call is TRBV18, the J call TRBJ2-5; D is unclear. CDR1 is KGHSH and CDR2 is LQKENI in the germline V gene. CDR3 length: 11 amino acids. Between the trimmed V and J ends, which lost 3 bases and 5 bases, there was a span of 4 bases. This CDR3 reads CASSPAETQYF. The CDR3 DNA is TGTGCCAGCTCACCTGCGGAGACCCAGTACTTC.

DNA for the CDR3: TGTGCCAGCAGCAAAAGGAGGTATCAGGGGAGCTCCTACGAGCAGTACTTC. Its protein product is CASSKRRYQGSSYEQYF. This sequence joins TRBV21-1 and TRBJ2-7; TRBD1, as called in the table, went unchecked against the DNA. TRBV21-1 counts as a pseudogene. The CDR3 length is 17 residues.

This chain links TRBV4-3 with TRBJ1-2; a weak D match, TRBD1 (6 bases). This CDR3 is 16 amino acids long. Trimming shortened V by 5 bases and J by 8 bases, and 24 bases separated the two germline ends. Looked up from germline, CDR1 is LGHNA and CDR2 is YSLEER. The DNA of the CDR3 is TGCGCCAGCAGCAAACAGACCCGGACAGACCTTCGGGGCTACACCTTC. Translation gives CASSKQTRTDLRGYTF.

This rearrangement joins TRBV5-1 to TRBJ1-3; D uncertain. The length of the CDR3 is 17 residues. Trimming left V 4 bases short and J 0 bases short, with 17 bases between. Germline-derived CDR1 and CDR2 are SGHRS and YFSETQ. DNA of the CDR3: TGCGCCAGCAGCAGGGAGGGAGATAACCTCTCTGGAAACACCATATATTTT. It translates to CASSREGDNLSGNTIYF.

J is TRBJ1-1 and V is TRBV5-1; 8 bases fit TRBD1. The CDR3 runs 20 residues. J was trimmed by 1 base and V by 2 bases; bases with no gene match: 19. The germline gives CDR1 SGHRS, CDR2 YFSETQ. The CDR3 is CASSLTGGGGLFGPNTEAFF. The CDR3 DNA is TGCGCCAGCAGCTTAACAGGGGGAGGGGGTCTGTTTGGTCCGAACACTGAAGCTTTCTTT. The complete variable domain, with remaining parts taken from reference TRBV5-1 and TRBJ1-1, reads KAGVTQTPRYLIKTRGQQVTLSCSPISGHRSVSWYQQTPGQGLQFLFEYFSETQRNKGNFPGRFSGRQFSNSRSEMNVSTLELGDSALYLCASSLTGGGGLFGPNTEAFFGQGTRLTVV.

The chain employs TRBV6-5 and TRBJ2-1; 8 nucleotides line up with TRBD2. The germline gives CDR1 MNHEY, CDR2 SVGAGI. Germline trimming cut 4 bases from V and 11 bases from J; bases unmatched to any gene: 16. The CDR3 is made up of 16 amino acids. The CDR3 nucleotides read TGTGCCAGCAGTTCGGCCGCGAGCGGGGGTGGCGATAAGCAGTTCTTC. Protein: CASSSAASGGGDKQFF.

Only one count was recorded for this clone. This chain links TRBV6-5 with TRBJ2-1; D possibly corresponds to TRBD1 (6 bases). Per germline, CDR1 MNHEY and CDR2 SVGAGI. The CDR3 extends over 16 amino acids. Trimming cost V 2 bases and J 4 bases, with 15 bases left between them. The CDR3 region has the DNA TGTGCCAGCAGTTACCCAGGGGAAGGGCCTTACAATGAGCAGTTCTTC. Its translation: CASSYPGEGPYNEQFF.

DNA for the CDR3: TGTGCCAGCAGTTTACCGAACAGGGGGCGAGTCAATCAGCCCCAGCATTTT. Translated: CASSLPNRGRVNQPQHF. The rearrangement uses TRBV28 and TRBJ1-5, with 9 bases aligning to TRBD1. J lost 3 bases, V lost 2 bases, and 8 bases had no gene match. Germline values: CDR1 MDHEN, CDR2 SYDVKM. This CDR3 region has 17 residues.

The V and J genes are TRBV30 and TRBJ1-2; D is possibly TRBD1 (5 bases). Germline loops: CDR1 GTSNPN, CDR2 SVGIG (reference sequence). CDR3 length: 13 amino acids. V lost 0 bases to trimming and J lost 11 bases, with 16 bases between them. The chain's CDR3 is CAWSVGEMGTYTF. In DNA form, the CDR3 reads TGTGCCTGGAGTGTAGGGGAAATGGGGACTTACACCTTC.

The chain combines TRBV25-1 with TRBJ1-1; D perhaps matches TRBD1 (5 bases). Germline assignment: CDR1 MGHDK and CDR2 SYGVNS. Trimming left V 2 bases short and J 2 bases short, with 12 bases between. This CDR3 is built from 15 residues. The CDR3 region has the DNA TGTGCCAGCAGTGAAGCCGGAGGGACTAACACTGAAGCTTTCTTT. It yields the protein CASSEAGGTNTEAFF.

V usage is TRBV7-9 and J usage is TRBJ2-3; 11 positions match TRBD2. J lost 4 bases, V lost 5 bases, and 14 bases had no gene match. This CDR3 region has 18 residues. CDR1 and CDR2 from the germline V gene are SEHNR and FQNEAQ (reference sequence). CDR3 amino acids: CASSPYILAGAVPDTQYF. For the CDR3, the DNA is TGTGCCAGCAGCCCGTACATACTAGCGGGGGCCGTGCCAGATACGCAGTATTTT.

This sequence joins TRBV9 and TRBJ2-5; no clear D gene. V lost 4 bases and J lost 5, with 12 bases in between. CDR3 length: 13 amino acids. CDR1 is SGDLS, CDR2 YYNGEE, per germline. In DNA form, the CDR3 reads TGTGCCAGCAGCCCCCAGACATTGGAGACCCAGTACTTC. It is translated as CASSPQTLETQYF.